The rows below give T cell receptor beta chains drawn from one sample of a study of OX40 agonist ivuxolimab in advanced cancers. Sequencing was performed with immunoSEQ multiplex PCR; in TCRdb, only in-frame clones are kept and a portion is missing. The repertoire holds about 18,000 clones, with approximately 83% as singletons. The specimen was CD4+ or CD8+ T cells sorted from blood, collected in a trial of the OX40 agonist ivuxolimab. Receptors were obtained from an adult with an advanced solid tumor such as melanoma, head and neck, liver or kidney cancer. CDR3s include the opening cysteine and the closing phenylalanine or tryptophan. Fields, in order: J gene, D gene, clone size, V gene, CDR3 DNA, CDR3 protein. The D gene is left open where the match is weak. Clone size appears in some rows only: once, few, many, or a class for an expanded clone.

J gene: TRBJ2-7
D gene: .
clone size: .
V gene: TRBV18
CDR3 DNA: TGTGCCAGCTCACCCGGACGGACCTACGAGCAGTACTTC
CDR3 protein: CASSPGRTYEQYF

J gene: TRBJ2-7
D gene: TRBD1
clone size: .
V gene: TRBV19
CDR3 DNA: TGTGCCAGTCAGAAGACAGGGGGAATCTACGAGCAGTACTTC
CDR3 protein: CASQKTGGIYEQYF

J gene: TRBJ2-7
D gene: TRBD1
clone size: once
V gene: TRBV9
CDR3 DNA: TGTGCCAGCAGCGTAGGACAGGGGGCCGCCTACGAGCAGTACTTC
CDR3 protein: CASSVGQGAAYEQYF

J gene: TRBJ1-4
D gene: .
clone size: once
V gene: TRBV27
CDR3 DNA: TGTGCCAGCACCCCCTCCCCTGGGGGAGATAATGAAAAACTGTTTTTT
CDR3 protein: CASTPSPGGDNEKLFF

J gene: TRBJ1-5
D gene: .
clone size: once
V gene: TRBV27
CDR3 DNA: TGTGCCAGCAGTCCCCAAAGCGGGCACTATAGCAATCAGCCCCAGCATTTT
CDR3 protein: CASSPQSGHYSNQPQHF

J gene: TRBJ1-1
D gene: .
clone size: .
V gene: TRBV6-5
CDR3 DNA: TGTGCCAGCACCCCGGGGAGTTACACTGAAGCTTTCTTT
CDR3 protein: CASTPGSYTEAFF

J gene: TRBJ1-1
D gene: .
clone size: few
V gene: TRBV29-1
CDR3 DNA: TGCAGCGTTGAAGGTACAATGCGCCAGAACACTGAAGCTTTCTTT
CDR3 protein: CSVEGTMRQNTEAFF

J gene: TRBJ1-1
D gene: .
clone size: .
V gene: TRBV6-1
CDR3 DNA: TGTGCCAGCAGTGCCAAACAGGGATGGGGCACTGAAGCTTTCTTT
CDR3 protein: CASSAKQGWGTEAFF

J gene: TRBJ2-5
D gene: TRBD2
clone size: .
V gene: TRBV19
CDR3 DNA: TGTGCCAGTAGCCCGCTGGGTAGCGGGGGGCGGGAGACCCAGTACTTC
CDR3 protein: CASSPLGSGGRETQYF

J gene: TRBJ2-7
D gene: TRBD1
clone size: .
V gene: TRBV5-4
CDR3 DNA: TGTGCCAGCAGCTTGAAGGGACAGAACAACGAGCAGTACTTC
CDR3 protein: CASSLKGQNNEQYF

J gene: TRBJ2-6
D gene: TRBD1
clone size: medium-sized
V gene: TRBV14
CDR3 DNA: TGTGCCAGCAGCCAAGATTGGGACAGGGTTTTAACTGGGGCCAACGTCCTGACTTTC
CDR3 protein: CASSQDWDRVLTGANVLTF

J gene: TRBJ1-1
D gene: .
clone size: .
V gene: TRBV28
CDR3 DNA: TGTGCCAGCAGCCCCAACCTGGTGACTGAAGCTTTCTTT
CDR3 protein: CASSPNLVTEAFF

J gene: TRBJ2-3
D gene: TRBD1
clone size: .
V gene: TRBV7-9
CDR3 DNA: TGTGCCAGCAGCCCCCCGAGCAGGGGGTACACAGATACGCAGTATTTT
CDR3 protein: CASSPPSRGYTDTQYF

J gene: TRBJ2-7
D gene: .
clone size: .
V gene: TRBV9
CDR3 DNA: TGTGCCAGCAGCGGACGGAACTCCTACGAGCAGTACTTC
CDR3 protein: CASSGRNSYEQYF

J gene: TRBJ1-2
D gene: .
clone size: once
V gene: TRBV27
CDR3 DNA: TGTGCCAGCAGTTTATTTGCGACGAACTATGGCTACACCTTC
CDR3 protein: CASSLFATNYGYTF

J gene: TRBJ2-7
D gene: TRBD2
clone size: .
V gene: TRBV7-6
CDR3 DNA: TGTGCCAGCAGCTTAGGAGGACGGGAGGGCGAGCAGTACTTC
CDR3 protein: CASSLGGREGEQYF

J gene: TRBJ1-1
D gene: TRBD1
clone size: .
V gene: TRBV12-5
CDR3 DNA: TGTGCTAGTGGTTTGCCATATTGGGACAGGGGGGGCACGAACACTGAAGCTTTCTTT
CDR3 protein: CASGLPYWDRGGTNTEAFF

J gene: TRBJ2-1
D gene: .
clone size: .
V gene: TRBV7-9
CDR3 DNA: TGTGCCAGCAGCTTAGCCCGCGGTGGGGCTGAGCAGTTCTTC
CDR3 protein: CASSLARGGAEQFF

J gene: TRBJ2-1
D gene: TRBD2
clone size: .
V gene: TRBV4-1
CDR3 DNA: TGCGCCAGCAGCCAAGATTTGGCTAGCGGGGGGGATGAGCAGTTCTTC
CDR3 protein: CASSQDLASGGDEQFF

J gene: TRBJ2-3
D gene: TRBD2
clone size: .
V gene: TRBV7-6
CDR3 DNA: TGTGCCAGCAGCTCAAAGGGGACTAGCGGGGCCACAGATACGCAGTATTTT
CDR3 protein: CASSSKGTSGATDTQYF

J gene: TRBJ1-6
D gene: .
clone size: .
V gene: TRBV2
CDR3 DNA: TGTGCCAGCAGTGAAAGGGGACCCGATTCCATATATAATTCACCCCTCCACTTT
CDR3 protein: CASSERGPDSIYNSPLHF

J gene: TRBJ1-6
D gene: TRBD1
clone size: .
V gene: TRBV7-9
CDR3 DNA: TGTGCCAGCAGCTCGTGGGGGCAGGGGGAGGATTCACCCCTCCACTTT
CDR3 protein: CASSSWGQGEDSPLHF

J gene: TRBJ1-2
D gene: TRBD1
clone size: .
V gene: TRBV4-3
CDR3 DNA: TGCGCCAGCAGCCCGACAGGGGCGGGCTATGGCTACACCTTC
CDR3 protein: CASSPTGAGYGYTF

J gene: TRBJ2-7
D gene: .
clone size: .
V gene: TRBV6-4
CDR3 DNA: TGTGCCAGCAGTTATTCGTGGACATACCACTCCTACGAGCAGTACTTC
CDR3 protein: CASSYSWTYHSYEQYF

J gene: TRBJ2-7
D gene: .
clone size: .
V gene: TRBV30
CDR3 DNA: TGTGCCTGGAGTTCATACATCCGGGACTTCTCCTACGAGCAGTACTTC
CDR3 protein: CAWSSYIRDFSYEQYF

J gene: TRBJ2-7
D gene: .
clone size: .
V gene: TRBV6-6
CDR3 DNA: TGTGCCAGCAGTTACTCGAATCATCTCGAGCAGTACTTC
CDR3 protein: CASSYSNHLEQYF

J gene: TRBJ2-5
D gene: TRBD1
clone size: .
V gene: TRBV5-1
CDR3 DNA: TGCGCCAGCAGCTTGGATACAGGGGGCACAGAGACCCAGTACTTC
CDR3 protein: CASSLDTGGTETQYF